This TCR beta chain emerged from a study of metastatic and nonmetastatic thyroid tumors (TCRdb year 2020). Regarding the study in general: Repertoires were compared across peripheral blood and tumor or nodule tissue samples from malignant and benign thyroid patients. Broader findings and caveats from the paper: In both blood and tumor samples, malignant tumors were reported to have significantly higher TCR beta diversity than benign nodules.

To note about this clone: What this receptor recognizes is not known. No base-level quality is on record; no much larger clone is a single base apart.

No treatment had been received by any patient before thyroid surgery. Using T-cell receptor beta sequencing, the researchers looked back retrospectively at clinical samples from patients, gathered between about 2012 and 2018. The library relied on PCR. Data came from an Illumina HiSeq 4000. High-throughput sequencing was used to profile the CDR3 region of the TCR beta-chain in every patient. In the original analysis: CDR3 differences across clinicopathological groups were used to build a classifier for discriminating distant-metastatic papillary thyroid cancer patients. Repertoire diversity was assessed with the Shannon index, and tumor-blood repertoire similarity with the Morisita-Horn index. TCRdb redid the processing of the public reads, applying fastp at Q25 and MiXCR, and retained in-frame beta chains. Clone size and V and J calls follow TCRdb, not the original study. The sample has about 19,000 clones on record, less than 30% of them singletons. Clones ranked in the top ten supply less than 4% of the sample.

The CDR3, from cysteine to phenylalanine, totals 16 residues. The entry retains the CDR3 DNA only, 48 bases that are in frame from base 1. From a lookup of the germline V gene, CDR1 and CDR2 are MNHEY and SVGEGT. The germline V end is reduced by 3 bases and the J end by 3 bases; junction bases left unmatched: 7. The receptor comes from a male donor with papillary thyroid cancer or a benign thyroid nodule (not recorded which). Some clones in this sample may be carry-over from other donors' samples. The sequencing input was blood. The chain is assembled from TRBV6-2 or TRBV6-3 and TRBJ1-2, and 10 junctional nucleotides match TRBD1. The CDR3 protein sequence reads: CASSYCRDRGDYGYTF. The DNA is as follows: TGTGCCAGCAGTTATTGTCGGGACAGGGGTGACTATGGCTACACCTTC.